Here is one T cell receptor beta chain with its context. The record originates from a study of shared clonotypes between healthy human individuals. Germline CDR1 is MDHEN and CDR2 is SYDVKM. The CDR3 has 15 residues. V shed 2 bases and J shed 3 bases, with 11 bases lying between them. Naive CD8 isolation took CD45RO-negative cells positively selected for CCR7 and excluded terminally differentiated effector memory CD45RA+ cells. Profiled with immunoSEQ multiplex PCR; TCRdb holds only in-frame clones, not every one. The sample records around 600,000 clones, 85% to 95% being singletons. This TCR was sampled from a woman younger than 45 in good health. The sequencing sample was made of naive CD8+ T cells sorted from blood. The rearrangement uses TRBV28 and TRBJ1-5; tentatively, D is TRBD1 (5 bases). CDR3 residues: CASSLLPGDNQPQHF. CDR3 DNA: TGTGCCAGCAGTTTACTACCGGGGGACAATCAGCCCCAGCATTTT.